The next 12 T cell receptor beta chains were all read from a single sample in a study of glioma-infiltrating T cells after dendritic cell vaccination. Time point described: after dendritic cell vaccination, including at tumor progression/relapse. TCRdb's copy holds only in-frame clones and misses some; the assay was immunoSEQ multiplex PCR. The sample lists more than 95,000 clones, 90% occurring once. Sample: blood, taken after dendritic cell vaccination. The receptor set was obtained from a human donor with glioblastoma.

The chain couples TRBV19 to TRBJ2-2; weak D call: TRBD1 (6 bases). The CDR3 loop spans 13 amino acids. The V end lost 9 bases, the J end lost 2 bases, and 10 bases lay between the germline ends. Germline CDR1 LNHDA, CDR2 SQIVND (reference sequence). The CDR3 DNA reads as TGTGCCAGCCCCGGGACAAACACCGGGGAGCTGTTTTTT. The encoded protein is CASPGTNTGELFF. Supplemented by reference TRBV19 and TRBJ2-2, the full variable domain reads DGGITQSPKYLFRKEGQNVTLSCEQNLNHDAMYWYRQDPGQGLRLIYYSQIVNDFQKGDIAEGYSVSREKKESFPLTVTSAQKNPTAFYLCASPGTNTGELFFGEGSRLTVL.

This sequence joins TRBV19 and TRBJ2-3; 8 nucleotides align to TRBD2. The CDR3 loop spans 15 amino acids. Unmatched junction bases numbered 12, after V lost 4 bases and J lost 9 bases. The germline CDR1 and CDR2 sequences are LNHDA and SQIVND (reference sequence). The CDR3 spells CASSSTAGGWETQYF. DNA for the CDR3: TGTGCCAGTAGTAGTACGGCGGGGGGTTGGGAGACGCAGTATTTT.

Comments on this clone: The junction does not match germline at one end; this may be a read error. The chain recombines TRBV7-7 with TRBJ2-5, with TRBD2 matching 8 bases. CDR1 is SSHAT and CDR2 is FNYEAQ in the germline V gene (reference sequence). CDR3 length: 15 residues. This chain's CDR3 is CASSPVAGTQETQYF. The CDR3 coding sequence is TGTGCTAGCAGCCCCGTAGCGGGAACCCAAGAGACCCAGTACTTC. The whole variable domain, remainder taken from reference TRBV7-7 and TRBJ2-5, is GAGVSQSPRYKVTKRGQDVTLRCDPISSHATLYWYQQALGQGPEFLTYFNYEAQPDKSGLPSDRFSAERPEGSISTLTIQRTEQRDSAMYRCASSPVAGTQETQYFGPGTRLLVL.

The chain has TRBV19 and TRBJ1-2, with TRBD1 as a possible D gene (6 bases). The CDR3 covers 12 residues. Looked up from germline, CDR1 is LNHDA and CDR2 is SQIVND (reference sequence). With 10 bases removed from V and 2 bases from J, the gap between germline ends came to 11 bases. CDR3 DNA: TGTGCCACCTACAGGGTAAACTATGGCTACACCTTC. Translated: CATYRVNYGYTF.

CDR3 nucleotide sequence: TGTGCCAGCAGCCTACGGGACATACCTAACTATGGCTACACCTTC. This translates into CASSLRDIPNYGYTF. The rearrangement links TRBV7-3 to TRBJ1-2, with D perhaps TRBD1 (6 bases). The CDR3 has 15 residues. From germline, CDR1 is SGHTA and CDR2 FQGTGA. Trimming removed 5 bases at V and 0 bases at J, with 13 bases between. The variable domain in full, with the rest retrieved from reference TRBV7-3 and TRBJ1-2, is GAGVSQTPSNKVTEKGKYVELRCDPISGHTALYWYRQSLGQGPEFLIYFQGTGAADDSGLPNDRFFAVRPEGSVSTLKIQRTERGDSAVYLCASSLRDIPNYGYTFGSGTRLTVV.

The count of this clone is one. The gene calls are TRBV9 and TRBJ2-3; 8 bases map to TRBD1. The CDR3 is 15 residues long. Germline CDR1 and CDR2: SGDLS and YYNGEE. After removal of 4 bases from V and 6 bases from J, the junction contained 10 bases not matched to a gene. The CDR3 nucleotides are TGTGCCAGCAGCTCCCGGACAGGGCAAGGGGATACGCAGTATTTT. Amino acids: CASSSRTGQGDTQYF.

Notes on this clone: At one boundary the junction diverges from the germline segment, which might be a read error. Other DNA sequences in this sample translate to the same CDR3. The chain combines TRBV7-8 with TRBJ1-6, with 8 nucleotides matching TRBD1. CDR1 is SGHVS and CDR2 is FQNEAQ in the germline V gene. The CDR3 totals 15 residues. Here the CDR3 DNA reads TGTGCCAGCTCAACCCTGGGACAGGAGAATTCCCCCCTCCACTTT. This translates into CASSTLGQENSPLHF.

The V gene is TRBV5-1, the J gene TRBJ2-2; 11 bases are a match to TRBD2. The V gene's germline CDR1 is SGHRS and CDR2 YFSETQ. The CDR3 sequence is 18 residues long. Trimming cost V 4 bases and J 4 bases; bases outside gene matches: 12. This CDR3 is CASSPATSGARGTGELFF. Here the CDR3 DNA reads TGCGCCAGCAGCCCCGCGACTAGCGGGGCCAGGGGCACCGGGGAGCTGTTTTTT.

The rearrangement links TRBV14 to TRBJ2-7, with D unclear. Germline loops: CDR1 SGHDN, CDR2 FVKESK. This CDR3 comprises 12 residues. Trimming cost V 2 bases and J 5 bases, with 7 bases left between them. DNA for the CDR3: TGTGCCAGCAGCCAATCAGGAAACGAGCAGTACTTC. Translation: CASSQSGNEQYF.

The chain recombines TRBV6-1 with TRBJ2-3, with D possibly TRBD2 on 6 matching bases. CDR1 is MNHNS, CDR2 SASEGT, per germline. The V end was cut by 4 bases, the J end by 0 bases, with 11 bases between. This CDR3 spans 15 amino acids. CDR3 sequence: CASSVRERSTDTQYF. The CDR3 coding sequence is TGTGCCAGCAGTGTCCGGGAGAGGAGCACAGATACGCAGTATTTT.

The V and J genes are TRBV10-3 and TRBJ1-5; D possibly corresponds to TRBD1 (5 bases). The CDR3 runs to 15 residues. CDR1 is ENHRY and CDR2 is SYGVKD in the germline V gene. V gave up 8 bases and J gave up 0 bases, with 14 bases separating them. Written as DNA, the CDR3 is TGTGCCATCGGAGAAGGGAGGGGTAGCAATCAGCCCCAGCATTTT. Protein: CAIGEGRGSNQPQHF.

The J gene is TRBJ2-1, the V gene TRBV15; 16 nucleotides line up with TRBD2. The germline CDR1 and CDR2 sequences are LNHNV and YYDKDF (reference sequence). J was trimmed by 1 base and V by 6 bases; bases with no gene match: 6. This CDR3 spans 18 amino acids. CDR3 nucleotide sequence: TGTGCCACCAGGACGGGACTAGCGGGAGGGGGGTCCTACAATGAGCAGTTCTTC. Translating gives CATRTGLAGGGSYNEQFF.